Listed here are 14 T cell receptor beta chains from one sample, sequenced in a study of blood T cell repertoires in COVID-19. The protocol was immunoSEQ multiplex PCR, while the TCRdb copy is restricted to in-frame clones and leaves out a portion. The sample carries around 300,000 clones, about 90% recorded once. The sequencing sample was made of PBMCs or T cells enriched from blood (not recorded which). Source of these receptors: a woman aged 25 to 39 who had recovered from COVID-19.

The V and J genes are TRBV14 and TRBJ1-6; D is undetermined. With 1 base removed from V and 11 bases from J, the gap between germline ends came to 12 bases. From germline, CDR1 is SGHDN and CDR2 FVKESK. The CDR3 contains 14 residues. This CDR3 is CASSQGWAGAPLHF. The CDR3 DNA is TGTGCCAGCAGCCAAGGATGGGCGGGAGCACCCCTCCACTTT.

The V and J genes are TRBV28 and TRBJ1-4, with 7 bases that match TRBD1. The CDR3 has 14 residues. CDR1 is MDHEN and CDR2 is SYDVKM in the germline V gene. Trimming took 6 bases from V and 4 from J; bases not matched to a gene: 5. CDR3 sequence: CASRMTGINEKLFF. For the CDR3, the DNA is TGTGCCAGCAGAATGACAGGGATTAATGAAAAACTGTTTTTT.

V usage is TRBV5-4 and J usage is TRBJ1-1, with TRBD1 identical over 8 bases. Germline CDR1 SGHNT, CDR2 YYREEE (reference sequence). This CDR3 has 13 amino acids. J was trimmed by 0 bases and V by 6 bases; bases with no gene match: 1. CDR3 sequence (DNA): TGTGCCAGCACAGGGGGCTTGAACACTGAAGCTTTCTTT. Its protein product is CASTGGLNTEAFF.

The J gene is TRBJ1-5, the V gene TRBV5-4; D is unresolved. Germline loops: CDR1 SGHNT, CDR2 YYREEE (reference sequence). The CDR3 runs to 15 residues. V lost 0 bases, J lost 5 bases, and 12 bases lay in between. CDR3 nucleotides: TGTGCCAGCAGCTTGGGAGGGAGGCGGGATCAGCCCCAGCATTTT. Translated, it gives CASSLGGRRDQPQHF. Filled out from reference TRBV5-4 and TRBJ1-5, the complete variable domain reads ETGVTQSPTHLIKTRGQQVTLRCSSQSGHNTVSWYQQALGQGPQFIFQYYREEENGRGNFPPRFSGLQFPNYSSELNVNALELDDSALYLCASSLGGRRDQPQHFGDGTRLSIL.

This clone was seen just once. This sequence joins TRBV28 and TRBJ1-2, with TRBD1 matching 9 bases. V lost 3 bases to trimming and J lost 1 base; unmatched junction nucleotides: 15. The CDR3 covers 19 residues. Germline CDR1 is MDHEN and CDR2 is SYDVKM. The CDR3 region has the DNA TGTGCCAGCAGTTTTCCCCTTTCCGGGACAGGGAGTATTAACTATGGCTACACCTTC. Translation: CASSFPLSGTGSINYGYTF.

CDR3 sequence (DNA): TGCGCCAGCAGCGTCTCAGGAAACTATGGCTACACCTTC. As protein: CASSVSGNYGYTF. The rearrangement uses TRBV4-1 and TRBJ1-2; D is unclear. There are 13 residues in the CDR3. V shed 5 bases and J shed 2 bases, with 9 bases lying between them. Looked up from germline, CDR1 is MGHRA and CDR2 is YSYEKL.

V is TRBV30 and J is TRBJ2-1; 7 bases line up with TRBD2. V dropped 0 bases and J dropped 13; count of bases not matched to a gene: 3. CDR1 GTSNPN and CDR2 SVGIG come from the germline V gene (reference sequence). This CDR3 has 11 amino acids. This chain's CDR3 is CAWSVRGVQFF. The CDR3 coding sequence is TGTGCCTGGAGTGTACGGGGGGTTCAGTTCTTC.

This CDR3 reads CASSIGDRNNEQFF. CDR3 DNA: TGTGCCAGTAGTATCGGGGATAGGAACAATGAGCAGTTCTTC. The chain uses TRBV19 and TRBJ2-1; TRBD2 is a possible D gene (5 bases). V was clipped by 3 bases and J by 5 bases, with 11 bases between them. The germline CDR1 and CDR2 sequences are LNHDA and SQIVND (reference sequence). This CDR3 comprises 14 residues.

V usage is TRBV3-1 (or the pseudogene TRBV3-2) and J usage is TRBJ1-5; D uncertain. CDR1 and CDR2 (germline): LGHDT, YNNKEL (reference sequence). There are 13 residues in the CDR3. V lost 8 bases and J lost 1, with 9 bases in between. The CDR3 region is CASGSGSNQPQHF. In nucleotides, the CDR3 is TGTGCCAGCGGGTCCGGGAGCAATCAGCCCCAGCATTTT.

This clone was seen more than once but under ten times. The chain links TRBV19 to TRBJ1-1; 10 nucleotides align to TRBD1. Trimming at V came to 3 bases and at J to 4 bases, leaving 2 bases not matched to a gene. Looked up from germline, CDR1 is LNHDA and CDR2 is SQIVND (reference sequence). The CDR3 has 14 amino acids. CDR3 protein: CASSMTGGVTEAFF. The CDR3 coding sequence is TGTGCCAGTAGTATGACAGGGGGCGTCACTGAAGCTTTCTTT. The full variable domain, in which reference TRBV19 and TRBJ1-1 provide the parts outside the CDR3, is DGGITQSPKYLFRKEGQNVTLSCEQNLNHDAMYWYRQDPGQGLRLIYYSQIVNDFQKGDIAEGYSVSREKKESFPLTVTSAQKNPTAFYLCASSMTGGVTEAFFGQGTRLTVV.

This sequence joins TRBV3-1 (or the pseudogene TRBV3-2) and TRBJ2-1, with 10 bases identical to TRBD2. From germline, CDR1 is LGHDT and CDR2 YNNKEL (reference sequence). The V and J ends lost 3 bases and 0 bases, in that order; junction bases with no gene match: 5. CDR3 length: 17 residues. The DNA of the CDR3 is TGTGCCAGCAGCCACCGACCTAGCGGGAGCTCCTACAATGAGCAGTTCTTC. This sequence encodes CASSHRPSGSSYNEQFF.

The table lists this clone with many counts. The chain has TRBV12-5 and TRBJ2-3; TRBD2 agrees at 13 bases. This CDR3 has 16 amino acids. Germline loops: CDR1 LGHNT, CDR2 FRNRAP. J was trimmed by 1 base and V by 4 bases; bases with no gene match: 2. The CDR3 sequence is CASGSGLAGGTDTQYF. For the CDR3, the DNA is TGTGCTAGTGGTTCAGGACTAGCGGGGGGCACAGATACGCAGTATTTT.

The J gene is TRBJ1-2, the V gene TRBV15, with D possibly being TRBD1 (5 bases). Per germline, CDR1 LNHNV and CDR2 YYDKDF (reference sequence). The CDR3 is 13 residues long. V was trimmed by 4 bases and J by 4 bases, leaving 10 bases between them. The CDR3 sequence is CATSTRQGYGYTF. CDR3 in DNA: TGTGCCACCAGCACCCGGCAGGGCTATGGCTACACCTTC.

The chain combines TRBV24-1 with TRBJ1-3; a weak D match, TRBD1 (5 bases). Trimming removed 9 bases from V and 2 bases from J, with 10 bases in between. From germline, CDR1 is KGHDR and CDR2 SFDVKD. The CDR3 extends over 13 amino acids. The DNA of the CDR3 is TGTGCCACCCGTTCAGGGACTGGAAACACCATATATTTT. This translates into CATRSGTGNTIYF.